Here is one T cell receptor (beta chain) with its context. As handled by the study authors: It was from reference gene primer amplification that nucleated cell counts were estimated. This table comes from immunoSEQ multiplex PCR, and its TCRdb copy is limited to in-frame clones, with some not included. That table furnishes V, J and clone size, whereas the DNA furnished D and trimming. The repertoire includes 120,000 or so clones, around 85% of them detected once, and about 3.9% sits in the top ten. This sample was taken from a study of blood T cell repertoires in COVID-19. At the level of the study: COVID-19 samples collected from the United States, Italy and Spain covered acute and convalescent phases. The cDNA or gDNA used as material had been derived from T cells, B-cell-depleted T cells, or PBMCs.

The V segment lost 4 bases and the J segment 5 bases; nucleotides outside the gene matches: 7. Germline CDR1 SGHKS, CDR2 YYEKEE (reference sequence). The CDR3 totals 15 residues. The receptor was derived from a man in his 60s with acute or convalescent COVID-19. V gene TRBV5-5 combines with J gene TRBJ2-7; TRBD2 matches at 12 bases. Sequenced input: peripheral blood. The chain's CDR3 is CASSPRLAGEDEQYF. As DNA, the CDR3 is TGTGCCAGCAGCCCTCGACTAGCGGGAGAGGACGAGCAGTACTTC.